This T cell receptor (beta chain) was documented in a study of beta chain features in type 1 diabetes. In the study overall: Patients were similar to healthy donors in age and gender (as well as in cell yields).

This clone showed up just a few times. Its antigen is currently unknown. What was sequenced were expressed TCRB transcripts, since all of the isolated RNA had been reverse transcribed. Using immunoSEQ multiplex PCR, the repertoire was profiled, and TCRdb retains in-frame clones only, with some absent. The profile shows 640,000 or so clones, roughly 13% of them singletons. General observations from the study: TCRB CDR3s were moderately but significantly shorter in Type 1 diabetes patients in all four CD4+ subsets. A PCR bias possibly favoring shorter templates would apply equally to patients and controls. Type 1 diabetes patients had fewer VDJ junction insertions and more deletions.

Between the trimmed V and J ends, which lost 0 bases and 11 bases, there was a span of 13 bases. Germline V gene data show CDR1 as WNHNN and CDR2 as SYGVQD (reference sequence). The CDR3 has 13 residues. The sequencing sample was made of naive CD4+ T cells from blood. This chain links TRBV10-1 with TRBJ1-1; no clear D. This TCR was recovered from a man aged 18 to 30 with type 1 diabetes. DNA for the CDR3: TGCGCCAGCAGTGAGTCGTCACGAACGGGGGCTTTCTTT. Protein sequence: CASSESSRTGAFF.